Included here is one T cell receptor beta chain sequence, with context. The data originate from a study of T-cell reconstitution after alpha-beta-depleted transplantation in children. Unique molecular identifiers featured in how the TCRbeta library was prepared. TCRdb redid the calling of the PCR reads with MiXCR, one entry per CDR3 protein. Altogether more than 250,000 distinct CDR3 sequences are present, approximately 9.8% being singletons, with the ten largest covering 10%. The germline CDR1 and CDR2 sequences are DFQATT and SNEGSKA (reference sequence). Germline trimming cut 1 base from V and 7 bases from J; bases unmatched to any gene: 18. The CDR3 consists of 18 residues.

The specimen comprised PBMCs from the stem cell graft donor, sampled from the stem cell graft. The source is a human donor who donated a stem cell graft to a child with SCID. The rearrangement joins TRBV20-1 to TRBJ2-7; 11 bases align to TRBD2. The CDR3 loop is CSARGEGTSGSNAREQYF. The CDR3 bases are TGCAGTGCTAGAGGAGAAGGGACTAGCGGTTCGAACGCGCGAGAGCAGTACTTC.